This T cell receptor (beta chain) was sequenced for a study of T cells in Graves' hyperthyroidism and ophthalmopathy. Turning to this clonotype: Its target is unknown.

V was clipped by 6 bases and J by 0 bases, with 6 bases between them. This CDR3 spans 12 amino acids. Germline lookup yields CDR1 ENHRY and CDR2 SYGVKD. Study results and limitations: In the blood, most expanded thyroid clonotypes above 0.001 appeared as well.

Individuals with ophthalmopathy presented a Clinical Activity Score of at least 3, a NOSPECS grade of at least 4 and a duration under 3 months. Exclusion criteria comprised uncontrolled infection, other autoimmune disease, pregnancy or lactation. Cells are PBMCs isolated from about 10 ml of fresh blood. RNA transcripts served as the template for amplifying TCR beta CDR3 regions. The primer set for the first-round RT-PCR of the TCR CDR3 was HTBI. TCRdb reprocessed the multiplex PCR reads via MiXCR and lists one record per CDR3 protein. The sample consists of 600,000 to 650,000 distinct CDR3 sequences, less than 25% of them appearing once.

This rearrangement joins TRBV10-3 to TRBJ2-7; the D gene is possibly TRBD2 (5 bases). This clonotype originated in a man aged 25-45 years with Graves' ophthalmopathy. Sequenced: blood. CDR3 protein: CAIRGSSYEQYF. The CDR3 bases are TGTGCCATCAGGGGGAGCTCCTACGAGCAGTACTTC.